One and the same sample provided the 7 T cell receptor beta chains below, sequenced in a study of post-analysis software for immune sequencing data (dated by TCRdb to between 2014 and 2016). Antigen specificity for these receptors is unknown. The library was built by means of PCR. TCRdb names Illumina HiSeq 2500 as the instrument used. To reduce PCR and sequencing biases, unique molecular identifiers were built into the TCR beta cDNA libraries. TCRdb reworked the public reads: Q25 trimming with fastp, MiXCR clone assembly, productive beta chains retained. Each entry is one CDR3 protein sequence, shown with its most common DNA and genes. A total of hundreds of thousands of distinct CDR3 sequences appear in this sample, 55% to 60% of them only once. The leading ten clones occupy 11% of the sample. Study-wide findings and limitations: Patients showed significantly higher frequencies than controls for roughly 5 TRBV segments, among them TRBV5-6, TRBV5-1 and TRBV20-1.

Sequencing was performed on blood. These receptors were obtained from a girl under 10 years old with multiple sclerosis.

CDR3 in amino acids: CASSLYAGQGNTEAFF. The CDR3 bases are TGTGCCAGCAGCTTATACGCCGGACAAGGGAACACTGAAGCTTTCTTT. V usage is TRBV7-9 and J usage is TRBJ1-1; D may be TRBD1 (5 bases). The CDR3 extends over 16 amino acids. Per germline, CDR1 SEHNR and CDR2 FQNEAQ (reference sequence). V gave up 2 bases and J gave up 1 base, with 14 bases separating them.

The CDR3 bases are TGTGCCAGCAGCCAAGATGTAGAGGGGATGAACACTGAAGCTTTCTTT. Translation gives CASSQDVEGMNTEAFF. J is TRBJ1-1 and V is TRBV3-1; tentatively, D is TRBD1 (5 bases). This CDR3 is built from 16 residues. Trimming took off 0 bases at V and 0 bases at J, with 11 bases between the two ends. CDR1 is LGHDT and CDR2 is YNNKEL in the germline V gene (reference sequence).

The chain combines TRBV10-3 with TRBJ1-6, with TRBD1 matching over 9 bases. The CDR3 runs 16 residues. Trimming at V came to 10 bases and at J to 1 base, leaving 8 bases not matched to a gene. Looked up from germline, CDR1 is ENHRY and CDR2 is SYGVKD. CDR3 amino acids: CATSRDRESYNSPLHF. The DNA of the CDR3 is TGTGCCACGTCCCGGGACAGGGAATCCTATAATTCACCCCTCCACTTT.

The CDR3 region has the DNA TGTGCCAGCAGTTATTTCGGGACTAGCGGGAATGAGCAGTTCTTC. It codes for CASSYFGTSGNEQFF. The V call is TRBV6-2 or TRBV6-3, the J call TRBJ2-1, with TRBD2 matching 12 bases. The junction had 4 bases not matched to a gene; V was cut back by 3 bases and J by 7 bases. The CDR3 runs 15 residues. Looked up from germline, CDR1 is MNHEY and CDR2 is SVGEGT.

V usage is TRBV2 and J usage is TRBJ2-2, with 7 bases fitting TRBD1. The J segment lost 4 bases and the V segment lost 7 bases, leaving 6 bases of the junction unmatched. CDR1 and CDR2 from the germline V gene are SNHLY and FYNNEI. The CDR3 spans 14 residues. The CDR3 sequence is CASNPPGGTGELFF. The CDR3, as DNA: TGTGCCAGCAACCCACCAGGGGGCACCGGGGAGCTGTTTTTT.

This rearrangement joins TRBV7-2 to TRBJ2-3; 11 positions match TRBD2. V trimming: 3 bases; J trimming: 1 base; junction bases outside the gene matches: 12. Germline values: CDR1 SGHTA, CDR2 FQGNSA. The CDR3 sequence is 19 residues long. The CDR3 DNA follows: TGTGCCAGCAGCTTCCCGCTAGCGGGAGGCCCAGCCGGCACAGATACGCAGTATTTT. Its translation is CASSFPLAGGPAGTDTQYF.

The chain joins TRBV20-1 to TRBJ2-1; D not certain. The germline V and J ends were trimmed by 2 bases and 8 bases, with 10 bases remaining between them. The CDR3 extends over 12 amino acids. Germline-derived CDR1 and CDR2 are DFQATT and SNEGSKA (reference sequence). The CDR3 protein is CSARIYGYEQFF. CDR3 bases: TGCAGTGCTAGAATATACGGATATGAGCAGTTCTTC.